This T cell receptor beta chain was sequenced in a study of T cells after posttransplantation cyclophosphamide. Sequenced by immunoSEQ multiplex PCR; TCRdb stores in-frame clones only, minus some. There are 51,000 or so clones in the sample; around 94% occur only once, and 2.5% to 3% lies in the top ten. The germline CDR1 and CDR2 sequences are SGHVS and FQNEAQ. The CDR3 totals 13 residues. V dropped 8 bases and J dropped 4 bases, with 12 bases sitting between them. This clone was recorded once. The rearrangement links TRBV7-8 to TRBJ2-1; tentatively, D is TRBD1 (5 bases). The sequenced sample consisted of PBMCs. The source of this sequence is a woman in her thirties in good health and a related stem cell transplant donor. CDR3 DNA sequence: TGTGCCAGCGCTAGGGGCCGATACAATGAGCAGTTCTTC. Translation: CASARGRYNEQFF.